A selection of T cell receptor beta chains follows, all from one sample in a study of early T cells in non-severe SARS-CoV-2 infection. TCRdb independently ran MiXCR on the 5' RACE reads; one entry per CDR3 protein. Among roughly 70,000 distinct CDR3 sequences listed, about 17% were seen once. This sample comprised whole blood, obtained at baseline. The receptors come from an adult who was a healthcare worker with PCR-confirmed SARS-CoV-2 infection or an uninfected control (not recorded which). Each CDR3 is given with its conserved first and last residue. Each record gives: V gene, clone size, D gene, J gene, CDR3 protein, CDR3 DNA. A D gene is named only where the DNA matches it firmly. Size tells how often a clone was seen (once, few, many) or the class of an expanded clone, and some rows leave it out.

TRBV9	-	TRBD1	TRBJ2-1	CASSEGQVSSYNEQFF	TGTGCCAGCAGCGAGGGACAGGTAAGCTCCTACAATGAGCAGTTCTTC
TRBV6-2/TRBV6-3	many	TRBD1	TRBJ2-7	CASSIPIGDRYFYEQYF	TGTGCCAGCAGTATTCCGATTGGGGACAGGTACTTCTACGAGCAGTACTTC
TRBV7-2	many	-	TRBJ2-1	CASSLEATHPYNEQFF	TGTGCCAGCAGCTTAGAAGCGACACATCCCTACAATGAGCAGTTCTTC
TRBV27	few	-	TRBJ2-3	CASSDAADTQYF	TGTGCCAGCAGTGATGCGGCAGATACGCAGTATTTT
TRBV7-2	-	-	TRBJ1-1	CASSPEQWTKAFF	TGTGCCAGCAGCCCCGAACAGTGGACTAAAGCTTTCTTT
TRBV27	few	-	TRBJ2-1	CASSPRPTRRQFF	TGTGCCAGCAGTCCGCGACCTACCCGGCGGCAGTTCTTC
TRBV2	many	TRBD1	TRBJ2-7	CASRPSEGTGLEQYF	TGTGCCAGCAGACCTTCCGAGGGGACAGGGCTCGAGCAGTACTTC
TRBV10-3	few	-	TRBJ1-6	CAISGRDPYNSPLHF	TGTGCCATCAGTGGCCGGGACCCCTATAATTCACCCCTCCACTTT
TRBV6-2/TRBV6-3	-	-	TRBJ2-3	CASSYGWEQYF	TGTGCCAGCAGTTACGGGTGGGAGCAGTATTTT
TRBV19	few	TRBD2	TRBJ2-1	CASSIVGGSSYNEQFF	TGTGCCAGTAGTATAGTCGGGGGGAGCTCCTACAATGAGCAGTTCTTC
TRBV28	few	TRBD1	TRBJ1-5	CASSGNRGNQPQHF	TGTGCCAGCAGTGGTAACAGGGGAAATCAGCCCCAGCATTTT
TRBV27	-	-	TRBJ1-2	CASSFDQRAAYGYTF	TGTGCCAGCAGTTTCGATCAGAGGGCTGCCTATGGCTACACCTTC